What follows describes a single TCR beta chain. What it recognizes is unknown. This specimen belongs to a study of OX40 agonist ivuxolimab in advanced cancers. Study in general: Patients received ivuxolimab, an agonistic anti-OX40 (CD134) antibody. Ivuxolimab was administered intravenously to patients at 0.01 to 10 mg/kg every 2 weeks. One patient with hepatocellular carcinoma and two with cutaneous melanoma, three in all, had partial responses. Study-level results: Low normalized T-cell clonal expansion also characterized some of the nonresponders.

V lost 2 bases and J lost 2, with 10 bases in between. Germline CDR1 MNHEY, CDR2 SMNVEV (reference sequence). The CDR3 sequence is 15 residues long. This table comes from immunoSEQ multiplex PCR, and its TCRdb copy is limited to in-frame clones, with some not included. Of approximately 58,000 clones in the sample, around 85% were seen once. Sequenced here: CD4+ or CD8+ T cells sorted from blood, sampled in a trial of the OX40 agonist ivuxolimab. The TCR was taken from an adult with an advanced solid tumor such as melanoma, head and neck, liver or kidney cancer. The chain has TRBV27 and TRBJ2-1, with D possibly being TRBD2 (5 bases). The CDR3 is CASSLEGQTYNEQFF. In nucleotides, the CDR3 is TGTGCCAGCAGTTTAGAGGGCCAAACCTACAATGAGCAGTTCTTC.